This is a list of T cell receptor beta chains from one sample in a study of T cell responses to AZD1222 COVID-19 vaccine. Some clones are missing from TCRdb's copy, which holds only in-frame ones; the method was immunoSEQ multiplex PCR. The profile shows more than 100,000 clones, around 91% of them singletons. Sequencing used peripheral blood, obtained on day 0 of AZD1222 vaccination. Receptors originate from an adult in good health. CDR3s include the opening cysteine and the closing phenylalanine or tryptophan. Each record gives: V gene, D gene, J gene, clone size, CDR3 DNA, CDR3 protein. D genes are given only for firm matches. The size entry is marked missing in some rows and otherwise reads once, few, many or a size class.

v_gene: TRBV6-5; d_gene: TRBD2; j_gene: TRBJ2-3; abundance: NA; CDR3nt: TGTGCCAGCAGTTTAGCGGGAGGTACAGATACGCAGTATTTT; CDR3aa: CASSLAGGTDTQYF
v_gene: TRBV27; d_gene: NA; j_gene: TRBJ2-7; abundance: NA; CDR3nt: TGTGCCAGCAGTTTAAAGGCATGGGACGGTAGCTCCTACGAGCAGTACTTC; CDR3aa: CASSLKAWDGSSYEQYF
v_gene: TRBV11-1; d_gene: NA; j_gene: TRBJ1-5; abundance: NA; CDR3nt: TGTGCCAGCAGCCCTTCGGGGGGGCGGGATCAGCCCCAGCATTTT; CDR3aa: CASSPSGGRDQPQHF
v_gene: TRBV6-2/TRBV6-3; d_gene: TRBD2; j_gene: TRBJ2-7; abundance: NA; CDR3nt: TGTGCCAGCAGCCCCTTCGGACTAGCGGGATACGAGCAGTACTTC; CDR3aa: CASSPFGLAGYEQYF
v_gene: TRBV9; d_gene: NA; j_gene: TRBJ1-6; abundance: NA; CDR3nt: TGTGCCAGCAGCGTAGGGAGGGGTTGGAAGGGGGTTTCACCCCTCCACTTT; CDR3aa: CASSVGRGWKGVSPLHF
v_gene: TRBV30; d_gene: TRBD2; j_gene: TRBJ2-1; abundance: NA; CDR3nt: TGTGCCTGGAACGAGGTAGCGGGAGGGCCGAATTTCTTC; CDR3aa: CAWNEVAGGPNFF
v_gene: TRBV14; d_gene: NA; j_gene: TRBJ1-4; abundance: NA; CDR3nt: TGTGCCAGCAGCCAGGGTACCGGGGAAAAACTGTTTTTT; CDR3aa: CASSQGTGEKLFF
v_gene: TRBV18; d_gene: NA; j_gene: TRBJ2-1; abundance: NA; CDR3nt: TGTGCCAGCTCACAACATCGGGACCACAATGAGCAGTTCTTC; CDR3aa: CASSQHRDHNEQFF
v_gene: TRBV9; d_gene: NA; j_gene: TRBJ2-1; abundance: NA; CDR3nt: TGTGCCAGCAGCGTAGCCCCTGGAAGTTACAATGAGCAGTTCTTC; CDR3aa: CASSVAPGSYNEQFF
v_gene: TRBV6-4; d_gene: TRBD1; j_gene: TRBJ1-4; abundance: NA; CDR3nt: TGTGCCAGCAGTTCTCGGACAGGTGGAAATGAAAAACTGTTTTTT; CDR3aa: CASSSRTGGNEKLFF
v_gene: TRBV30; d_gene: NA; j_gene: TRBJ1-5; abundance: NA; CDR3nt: TGTGCCTGGAGTCCGACAGGCATCAATCAGCCCCAGCATTTT; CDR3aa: CAWSPTGINQPQHF
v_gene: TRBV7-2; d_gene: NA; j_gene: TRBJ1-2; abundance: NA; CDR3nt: TGTGCCAGCAGCGTTATGCAGGGTCTCATTGATGGCTACACCTTC; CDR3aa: CASSVMQGLIDGYTF
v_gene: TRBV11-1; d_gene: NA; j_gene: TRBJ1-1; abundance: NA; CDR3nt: TGTGCCAGCAGCTTTGGGGTTGCTGAAGCTTTCTTT; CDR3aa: CASSFGVAEAFF
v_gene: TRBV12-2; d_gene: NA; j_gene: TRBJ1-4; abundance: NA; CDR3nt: TGTGCAAGTCGCTTAGGGGACAGGGAGGGATCCAATGAAAAACTGTTTTTT; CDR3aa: CASRLGDREGSNEKLFF
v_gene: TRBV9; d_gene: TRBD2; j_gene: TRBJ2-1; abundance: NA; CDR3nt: TGTGCCAGCAGCGCATCGGGACTAGGGCACAATGAGCAGTTCTTC; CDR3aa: CASSASGLGHNEQFF
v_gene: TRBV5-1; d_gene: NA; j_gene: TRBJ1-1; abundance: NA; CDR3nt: TGCGCCAGCAGCTTGGCCCTTGCAGGGCTGCCTGAAGCTTTCTTT; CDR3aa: CASSLALAGLPEAFF
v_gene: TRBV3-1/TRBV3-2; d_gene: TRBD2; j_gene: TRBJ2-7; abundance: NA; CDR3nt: TGTGCCAGCGCCCCTACTCTGGCGGGAGGCGAGCAGTACTTC; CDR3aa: CASAPTLAGGEQYF
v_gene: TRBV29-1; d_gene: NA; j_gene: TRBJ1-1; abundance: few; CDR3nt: TGCAGCGTTGTGGGGTGGGTCGGTGGTGCTTTCTTT; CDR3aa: CSVVGWVGGAFF
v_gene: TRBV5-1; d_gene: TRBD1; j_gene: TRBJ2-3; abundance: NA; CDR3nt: TGCGCCAGCAGCCTGGACAGGCCCTCCACAGATACGCAGTATTTT; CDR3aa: CASSLDRPSTDTQYF
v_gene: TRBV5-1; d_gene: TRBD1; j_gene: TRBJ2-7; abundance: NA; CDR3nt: TGCGCCAGCAGCGACCGGGACAGGCCCAGGGAGCAGTACTTC; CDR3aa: CASSDRDRPREQYF
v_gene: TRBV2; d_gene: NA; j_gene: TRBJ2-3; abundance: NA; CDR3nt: TGTGCCAGCAGTGCGAGCGGGGATACGCAGTATTTT; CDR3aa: CASSASGDTQYF
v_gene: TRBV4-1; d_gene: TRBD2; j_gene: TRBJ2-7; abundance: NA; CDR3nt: TGCGCCAGCAGGAGGTCGGGACTAGCGGGAGACGAGCAGTACTTC; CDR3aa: CASRRSGLAGDEQYF
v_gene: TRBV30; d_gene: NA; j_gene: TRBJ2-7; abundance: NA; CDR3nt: TGTGCCTGGAGACCGGACAGTCTTTCCTACGAGCAGTACTTC; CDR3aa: CAWRPDSLSYEQYF
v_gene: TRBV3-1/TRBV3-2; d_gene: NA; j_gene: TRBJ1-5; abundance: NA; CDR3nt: TGTGCCAGCAGCCAAGTCATCGGGGAAAATCAGCCCCAGCATTTT; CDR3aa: CASSQVIGENQPQHF
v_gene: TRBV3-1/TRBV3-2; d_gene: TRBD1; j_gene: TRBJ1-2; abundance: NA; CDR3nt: TGTGCCAGCAGCCACCTCGACAGGGGGCGGGAGGGCTACACCTTC; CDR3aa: CASSHLDRGREGYTF
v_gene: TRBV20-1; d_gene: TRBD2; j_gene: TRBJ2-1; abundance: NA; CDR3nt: TGCAGTGCCAGTCAACATCGACTAGCGGACAATGAGCAGTTCTTC; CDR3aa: CSASQHRLADNEQFF
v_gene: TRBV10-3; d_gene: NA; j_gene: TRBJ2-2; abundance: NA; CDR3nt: TGTGCCATAGGACAGGACTGGCGGGGAGGGGCAGAGCTGTTTTTT; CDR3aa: CAIGQDWRGGAELFF
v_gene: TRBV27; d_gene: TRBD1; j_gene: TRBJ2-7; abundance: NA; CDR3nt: TGTGCCAGCAGACGGACAGGAACCTACGAGCAGTACTTC; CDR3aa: CASRRTGTYEQYF
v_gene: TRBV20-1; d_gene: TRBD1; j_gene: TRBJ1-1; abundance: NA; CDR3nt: TGCAGTGCTAGTCAATATAGGACAGGGTCATATCGAGAGACTGAAGCTTTCTTT; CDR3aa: CSASQYRTGSYRETEAFF
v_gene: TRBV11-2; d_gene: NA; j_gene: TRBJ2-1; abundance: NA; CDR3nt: TGTGCCAGCAGCTTAGTGGGGGCGGGAATGGGTAATGAGCAGTTCTTC; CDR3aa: CASSLVGAGMGNEQFF
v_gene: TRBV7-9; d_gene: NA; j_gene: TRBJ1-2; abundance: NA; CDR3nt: TGTGCCAGCAGCTTACCCAGCCCTAACTATGGCTACACCTTC; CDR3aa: CASSLPSPNYGYTF
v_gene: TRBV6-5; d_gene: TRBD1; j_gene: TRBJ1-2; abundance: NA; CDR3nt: TGTGCCAGCAGAAGGACAGGGGGTTATGGCTACACCTTC; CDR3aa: CASRRTGGYGYTF
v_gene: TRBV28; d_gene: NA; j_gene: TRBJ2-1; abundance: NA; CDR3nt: TGTGCCAGCAGTTCGGCTCCCCCCCCGGATGAGCAGTTCTTC; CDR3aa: CASSSAPPPDEQFF
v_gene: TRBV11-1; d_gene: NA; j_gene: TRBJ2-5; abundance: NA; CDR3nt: TGTGCCAGCAGCCGGGAAGCGGATCCGGAGACCCAGTACTTC; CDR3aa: CASSREADPETQYF
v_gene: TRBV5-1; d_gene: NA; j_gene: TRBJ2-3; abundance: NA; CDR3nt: TGCGCCAGCAGCGCACAGGGCGGAGATACGCAGTATTTT; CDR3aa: CASSAQGGDTQYF
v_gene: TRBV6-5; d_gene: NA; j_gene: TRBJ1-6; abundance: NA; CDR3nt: TGTGCCAGCAGTTATCTGGGGCGGGGGTATAATTCACCCCTCCACTTT; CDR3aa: CASSYLGRGYNSPLHF
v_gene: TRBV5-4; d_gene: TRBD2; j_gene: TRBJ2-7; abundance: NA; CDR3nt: TGTGCCAGCTCGAGCGGGAGGCGCTACGAGCAGTACTTC; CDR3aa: CASSSGRRYEQYF
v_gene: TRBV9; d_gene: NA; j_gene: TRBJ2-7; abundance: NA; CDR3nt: TGTGCCAGCAGCGTAGCCGAGGACCCCTACGAGCAGTACTTC; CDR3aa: CASSVAEDPYEQYF
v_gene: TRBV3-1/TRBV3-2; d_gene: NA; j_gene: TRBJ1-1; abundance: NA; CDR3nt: TGTGCCAGCAGCGCCGGGTCAGGGAACACTGAAGCTTTCTTT; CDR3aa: CASSAGSGNTEAFF
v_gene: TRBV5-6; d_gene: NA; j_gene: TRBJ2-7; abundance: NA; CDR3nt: TGTGCCAGCAGCCATTCCAGTGCAATTCAGTACTTC; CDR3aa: CASSHSSAIQYF
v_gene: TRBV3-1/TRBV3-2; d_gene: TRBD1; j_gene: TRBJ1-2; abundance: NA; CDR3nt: TGTGCCAGCAGCCTACAGGGGGCACGGGGCTACACCTTC; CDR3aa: CASSLQGARGYTF
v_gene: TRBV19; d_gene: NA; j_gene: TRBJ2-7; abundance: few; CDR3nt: TGTGCCAGTAGTAGTCAGGTCTACTCCTACGAGCAGTACTTC; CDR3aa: CASSSQVYSYEQYF
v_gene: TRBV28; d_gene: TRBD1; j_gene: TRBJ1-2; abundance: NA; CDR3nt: TGTGCCAGCAGCTCCGGACAGGGCCGGAACTATGGCTACACCTTC; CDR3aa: CASSSGQGRNYGYTF
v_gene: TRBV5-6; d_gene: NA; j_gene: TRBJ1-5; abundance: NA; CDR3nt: TGTGCCAGCAGCACCCGACGCATTATCAGCAATCAGCCCCAGCATTTT; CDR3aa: CASSTRRIISNQPQHF
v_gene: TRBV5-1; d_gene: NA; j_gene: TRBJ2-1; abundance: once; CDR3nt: TGCGCCAGCAGCTGGGAAGGGGTTTCGGTTGGGGATGAGCAGTTCTTC; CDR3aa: CASSWEGVSVGDEQFF
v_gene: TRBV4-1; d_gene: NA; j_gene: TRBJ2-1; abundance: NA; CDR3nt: TGCGCCAGCAGCTCCGGGACGCGGGTTTACAATGAGCAGTTCTTC; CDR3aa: CASSSGTRVYNEQFF
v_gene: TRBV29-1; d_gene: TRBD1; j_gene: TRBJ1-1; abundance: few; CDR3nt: TGCAGCGGCCACAGGGGGGAAACTGAAGCTTTCTTT; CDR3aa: CSGHRGETEAFF
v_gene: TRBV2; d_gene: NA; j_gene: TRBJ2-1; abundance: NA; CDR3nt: TGTGCCAGCCCTGGGGACGTGAGCTCCTACAATGAGCAGTTCTTC; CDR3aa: CASPGDVSSYNEQFF
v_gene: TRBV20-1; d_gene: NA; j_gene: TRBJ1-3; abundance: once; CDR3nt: TGCAGTGCTAGTGACAGGCGTCCCTCTGGAAACACCATATATTTT; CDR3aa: CSASDRRPSGNTIYF
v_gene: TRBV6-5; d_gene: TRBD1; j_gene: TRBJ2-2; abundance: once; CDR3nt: TGTGCCAGCAGACCGGGACAGGGAGGCGCCGGGGAGCTGTTTTTT; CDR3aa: CASRPGQGGAGELFF
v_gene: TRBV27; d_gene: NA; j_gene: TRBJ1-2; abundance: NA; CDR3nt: TGTGCCAGTTACCAGGCAGGTTTCGGTGGCTACACCTTC; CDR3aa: CASYQAGFGGYTF
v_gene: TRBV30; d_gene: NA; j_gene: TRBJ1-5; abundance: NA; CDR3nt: TGTGCCTGGAGTCCCCCCGCAGGACAGCCCCAGCATTTT; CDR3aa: CAWSPPAGQPQHF
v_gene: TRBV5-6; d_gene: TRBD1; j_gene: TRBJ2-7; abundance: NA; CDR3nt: TGTGCCAGCAGCCCCGGGACAGGATCCTACGAGCAGTACTTC; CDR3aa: CASSPGTGSYEQYF
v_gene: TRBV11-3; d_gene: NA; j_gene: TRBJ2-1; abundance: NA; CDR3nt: TGTGCCAGCAGCCGCGACGCGGACAATGAGCAGTTCTTC; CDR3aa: CASSRDADNEQFF
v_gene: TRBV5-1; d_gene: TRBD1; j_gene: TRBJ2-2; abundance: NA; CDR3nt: TGCGCCAGCAGCTTGATCCTCTCGAGGACAGGGAACACCGGGGAGCTGTTTTTT; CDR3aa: CASSLILSRTGNTGELFF